These 7 T cell receptor beta chains share one sample of origin, sequenced in a study of identical twins' blood T cells. TCRdb reanalysed the 5' RACE reads using MiXCR and keeps one entry per CDR3 protein. The table shows 350,000 to 400,000 distinct CDR3 sequences, with around 30% occurring only once. Material: PBMCs. These TCRs come from a woman between 18 and 49 years old in good health.

The rearrangement uses TRBV2 and TRBJ1-3; no clear D. CDR3 size: 14 residues. CDR1 and CDR2 from the germline V gene are SNHLY and FYNNEI. Trimming removed 5 bases from V and 8 bases from J, with 16 bases in between. CDR3 DNA sequence: TGTGCCAGCAGTCCGAGTGAGGCTTTGGACACCATATATTTT. Protein sequence: CASSPSEALDTIYF.

This chain joins TRBV6-5 and TRBJ1-1; the D gene is possibly TRBD1 (5 bases). Germline CDR1 reads MNHEY; CDR2 reads SVGAGI. V was cut by 7 bases and J by 3 bases, with 6 bases left in between. CDR3 length equals 11 residues. Here the CDR3 DNA reads TGTGCCAGCAAGGGGTACACTGAAGCTTTCTTT. Translation gives CASKGYTEAFF.

The V and J genes are TRBV29-1 and TRBJ1-1, with D possibly matching TRBD1 (5 bases). The CDR3 totals 13 residues. Trimming pared 6 bases from V and 0 bases from J, leaving 11 bases between. The V gene's germline CDR1 is SQVTM and CDR2 ANQGSEA. The CDR3 loop reads CSVAQVLNTEAFF. In DNA, the CDR3 is TGCAGCGTCGCACAGGTGTTGAACACTGAAGCTTTCTTT.

As DNA, the CDR3 is TGCAGTGCCCCCGTTGGTCAGGCGAACACCGGGGAGCTGTTTTTT. Translation gives CSAPVGQANTGELFF. The rearrangement links TRBV20-1 to TRBJ2-2; D is unclear. Germline V gives CDR1 DFQATT, CDR2 SNEGSKA (reference sequence). The CDR3 totals 15 residues. The V and J ends lost 6 bases and 0 bases respectively, with 14 bases between them.

On this clonotype: Germline is not matched at one junction end, which may reflect a read error. V and J are TRBV15 and TRBJ1-3, with 9 bases fitting TRBD1. The CDR3 loop spans 15 amino acids. CDR1 LNHNV and CDR2 YYDKDF come from the germline V gene (reference sequence). The CDR3 protein is CAASRGTGTGNTIYF. CDR3 DNA: TGTGCCGCCAGCAGAGGGACAGGGACTGGAAACACCATATATTTT.

The chain carries TRBV7-9 and TRBJ2-3, with 10 bases lining up with TRBD1. This CDR3 is 17 amino acids long. Trimming at V came to 7 bases and at J to 0 bases, leaving 10 bases not matched to a gene. Germline CDR1 SEHNR, CDR2 FQNEAQ (reference sequence). CDR3 sequence (DNA): TGTGCCAGCATGCGAACATGGACAGGGGGAAGCACAGATACGCAGTATTTT. Translating it yields CASMRTWTGGSTDTQYF.

The J gene is TRBJ1-4, the V gene TRBV7-2; D remains unclear. This CDR3 is 15 amino acids long. Germline-derived CDR1 and CDR2 are SGHTA and FQGNSA. Trimming removed 1 base at V and 1 base at J, with 7 bases between. The CDR3 DNA reads as TGTGCCAGCAGCTTAGGGGTAGTAACTAATGAAAAACTGTTTTTT. Amino acid sequence: CASSLGVVTNEKLFF.